A single sample is the source of the 31 T cell receptor beta chains below, sequenced in a study of blood T cell repertoires in COVID-19. Assay: immunoSEQ multiplex PCR; the TCRdb copy retains only in-frame clones and omits some. The profile shows some 220,000 clones, roughly 85% of them singletons. The sequenced material came from peripheral blood. These receptors originate from a woman in her 70s with COVID-19, enrolled during active disease.

The chain uses TRBV24-1 and TRBJ1-1; the D gene is possibly TRBD1 (6 bases). Deletions cut 12 bases from V and 3 bases from J, with 25 bases between. This CDR3 is built from 16 residues. Germline V gene data show CDR1 as KGHDR and CDR2 as SFDVKD. The DNA of the CDR3 is TGTGCCCCCCGGGGGGGGGAACGAGGGGGAGACACTGAAGCTTTCTTT. Its translation: CAPRGGERGGDTEAFF.

The rearrangement uses TRBV3-1 (or the pseudogene TRBV3-2) and TRBJ2-2; 8 bases are a match to TRBD1. The germline gives CDR1 LGHDT, CDR2 YNNKEL (reference sequence). Unmatched junction bases numbered 8, after V lost 4 bases and J lost 1 base. The length of the CDR3 is 17 residues. The CDR3 nucleotides are TGTGCCAGCAGCCGACTGACCGGGACAGGGAACACCGGGGAGCTGTTTTTT. Translation: CASSRLTGTGNTGELFF.

This chain links TRBV12-3 or TRBV12-4 with TRBJ2-1, with a tentative D call TRBD2 (6 bases). The CDR3 contains 13 residues. V lost 7 bases and J lost 7, with 14 bases in between. CDR3 protein: CASTSLAGNEQFF. The CDR3 DNA sequence: TGTGCCAGCACTTCCTTGGCGGGGAATGAGCAGTTCTTC.

The V gene is TRBV20-1, the J gene TRBJ2-7; D remains ambiguous. The V gene lost 0 bases and the J gene lost 2 bases, with 2 bases spanning the gap. CDR1 is DFQATT, CDR2 SNEGSKA, per germline (reference sequence). This CDR3 is 11 amino acids long. The CDR3 loop is CSARDTYEQYF. The CDR3 coding sequence is TGCAGTGCTAGAGACACCTACGAGCAGTACTTC.

The chain uses TRBV27 and TRBJ2-7; the match to TRBD2 covers 7 bases. V was clipped by 3 bases and J by 7 bases; unmatched bases: 12. The length of the CDR3 is 15 residues. The V gene's germline CDR1 is MNHEY and CDR2 SMNVEV (reference sequence). The CDR3 sequence: CASSLARGRGEEQYF. The CDR3 nucleotides are TGTGCCAGCAGTTTGGCGCGGGGCCGGGGGGAGGAGCAGTACTTC.

The chain employs TRBV28 and TRBJ1-2; D uncertain. Between the trimmed V and J ends, which lost 6 bases and 11 bases, there was a span of 16 bases. The CDR3 runs 12 residues. The germline CDR1 and CDR2 sequences are MDHEN and SYDVKM. CDR3 in DNA: TGTGCCAGCAGCCTAGCGACGGGAAATTACACCTTC. Protein sequence: CASSLATGNYTF.

The chain combines TRBV6-2 or TRBV6-3 with TRBJ1-6, with 7 positions matching TRBD1. V dropped 2 bases and J dropped 10; count of bases not matched to a gene: 2. CDR1 MNHEY and CDR2 SVGEGT come from the germline V gene. This CDR3 has 13 amino acids. The CDR3 sequence is CASSYDRVSPLHF. CDR3 coding DNA: TGTGCCAGCAGTTACGACAGGGTCTCACCCCTCCACTTT.

The chain combines TRBV5-4 with TRBJ2-2; maybe TRBD2 (5 bases). Trimming took off 2 bases at V and 7 bases at J, with 12 bases between the two ends. The CDR3 runs 14 residues. The V gene's germline CDR1 is SGHNT and CDR2 YYREEE (reference sequence). The CDR3 coding sequence is TGTGCCAGCAGCTTATCCGGAGGCGTCGGGGAGCTGTTTTTT. Its protein product is CASSLSGGVGELFF.

V gene TRBV5-1 combines with J gene TRBJ1-6; 8 nucleotides agree with TRBD1. The CDR3 covers 15 residues. Trimming removed 0 bases from V and 12 bases from J; junction bases left unmatched: 8. CDR1 and CDR2 (germline): SGHRS, YFSETQ. The CDR3 sequence: CASSLGQGPNQPLHF. The DNA for the CDR3 is TGCGCCAGCAGCTTGGGACAGGGGCCCAATCAACCCCTCCACTTT. Variable domain in full (rest from reference TRBV5-1 and TRBJ1-6): KAGVTQTPRYLIKTRGQQVTLSCSPISGHRSVSWYQQTPGQGLQFLFEYFSETQRNKGNFPGRFSGRQFSNSRSEMNVSTLELGDSALYLCASSLGQGPNQPLHFGNGTRLTVT.

The chain employs TRBV7-8 and TRBJ2-2, with 7 bases that match TRBD1. The V gene end was trimmed by 1 base and the J gene end by 1 base; junction bases not matched to a gene: 3. From germline, CDR1 is SGHVS and CDR2 FQNEAQ. The CDR3 covers 16 residues. The CDR3 DNA follows: TGTGCCAGCAGCTTAGGGACAGGTCAGAACACCGGGGAGCTGTTTTTT. This translates into CASSLGTGQNTGELFF.

The sample holds one count of this clone. The chain recombines TRBV5-8 with TRBJ2-5; tentative D call: TRBD2 (5 bases). The CDR3 extends over 13 amino acids. The germline V gene encodes CDR1 SGHTS and CDR2 YDEGEE. V was clipped by 5 bases and J by 5 bases, with 13 bases between them. The DNA of the CDR3 is TGTGCCAGCAGGGCCCGGGGAACCGAGACCCAGTACTTC. Protein product: CASRARGTETQYF.

The V gene is TRBV20-1, the J gene TRBJ1-1; D is unresolved. The CDR3 covers 10 residues. Trimming stripped 6 bases from V and 8 bases from J, with 10 bases between. Germline V gives CDR1 DFQATT, CDR2 SNEGSKA (reference sequence). CDR3 sequence: CSAYSREAFF. The CDR3 DNA reads as TGCAGTGCGTACAGTAGGGAAGCTTTCTTT.

The rearrangement links TRBV15 to TRBJ1-5; possible D gene TRBD1, 5 bases. From germline, CDR1 is LNHNV and CDR2 YYDKDF (reference sequence). V was shortened by 0 bases and J by 9 bases, with 12 bases between the two germline ends. The CDR3 is made up of 14 amino acids. In DNA form, the CDR3 reads TGTGCCACCAGCAGAGACCTGGGGCCAAGGCCCCAGCATTTT. Amino acids: CATSRDLGPRPQHF. Using reference TRBV15 and TRBJ1-5 for the parts outside the CDR3, the full variable domain is DAMVIQNPRYQVTQFGKPVTLSCSQTLNHNVMYWYQQKSSQAPKLLFHYYDKDFNNEADTPDNFQSRRPNTSFCFLDIRSPGLGDTAMYLCATSRDLGPRPQHFGDGTRLSIL.

This rearrangement joins TRBV2 to TRBJ1-5, with D perhaps matching TRBD1 (5 bases). V dropped 6 bases and J dropped 7 bases, with 13 bases sitting between them. Germline V lookup: CDR1 SNHLY, CDR2 FYNNEI. The CDR3 covers 13 residues. In nucleotides, the CDR3 is TGTGCCAGCAGCAAGGGGTTTTTGCAGCCCCAGCATTTT. Protein: CASSKGFLQPQHF. The full variable domain, in which reference TRBV2 and TRBJ1-5 provide the parts outside the CDR3, is EPEVTQTPSHQVTQMGQEVILRCVPISNHLYFYWYRQILGQKVEFLVSFYNNEISEKSEIFDDQFSVERPDGSNFTLKIRSTKLEDSAMYFCASSKGFLQPQHFGDGTRLSIL.

The V gene is TRBV3-1 (or the pseudogene TRBV3-2), the J gene TRBJ2-5; D is ambiguous. Germline V gene lookup returns CDR1 LGHDT and CDR2 YNNKEL (reference sequence). V lost 4 bases and J lost 3, with 3 bases in between. The CDR3 has 11 residues. The CDR3 bases are TGTGCCAGCAGCCTAGAAGAGACCCAGTACTTC. Amino acids: CASSLEETQYF.

The chain is built from TRBV7-2 and TRBJ2-1, with 11 bases identical to TRBD2. The CDR3 has 16 amino acids. Germline V lookup: CDR1 SGHTA, CDR2 FQGNSA. Losses at the gene ends were 6 bases for V and 0 bases for J; bases not matched to a gene: 4. This chain's CDR3 is CASRPTSGSSYNEQFF. The CDR3 DNA is TGTGCCAGCAGACCAACTAGCGGGAGCTCCTACAATGAGCAGTTCTTC.

The chain combines TRBV5-1 with TRBJ2-1; 8 positions match TRBD1. Germline CDR1 and CDR2: SGHRS and YFSETQ. The CDR3 is 15 amino acids. V lost 4 bases to trimming and J lost 0 bases; unmatched junction nucleotides: 3. The CDR3 DNA follows: TGCGCCAGCAGCGTGACAGGGGTCTCCTACAATGAGCAGTTCTTC. This translates into CASSVTGVSYNEQFF.

The V gene is TRBV25-1, the J gene TRBJ1-6; D is unresolved. The CDR3 consists of 15 residues. Germline-derived CDR1 and CDR2 are MGHDK and SYGVNS. Trimming removed 4 bases at V and 5 bases at J, with 12 bases between. The CDR3 protein is CASSGFGKDNSPLHF. Written as DNA, the CDR3 is TGTGCCAGCAGTGGCTTCGGGAAGGATAATTCACCCCTCCACTTT.

The rearrangement links TRBV6-6 to TRBJ2-3; TRBD2 aligns across 8 bases. This CDR3 region has 17 residues. J was trimmed by 0 bases and V by 5 bases; bases with no gene match: 10. CDR1 MNHNY and CDR2 SVGAGI come from the germline V gene (reference sequence). The CDR3 DNA reads as TGTGCCAGCAGTCCCGATAGCGGGATCACTAGCACAGATACGCAGTATTTT. Translated, it gives CASSPDSGITSTDTQYF.

This sequence joins TRBV2 and TRBJ1-6, with D unclear. Germline-derived CDR1 and CDR2 are SNHLY and FYNNEI. The CDR3 spans 15 residues. Trimming stripped 5 bases from V and 10 bases from J, with 18 bases between. CDR3 in DNA: TGTGCCAGCAGTAAGGAGGGTGTCCTTTCCTCACCCCTCCACTTT. Amino acid sequence: CASSKEGVLSSPLHF. Variable domain in full (rest from reference TRBV2 and TRBJ1-6): EPEVTQTPSHQVTQMGQEVILRCVPISNHLYFYWYRQILGQKVEFLVSFYNNEISEKSEIFDDQFSVERPDGSNFTLKIRSTKLEDSAMYFCASSKEGVLSSPLHFGNGTRLTVT.

The gene calls are TRBV3-1 (or the pseudogene TRBV3-2) and TRBJ1-2, with D possibly TRBD1 on 6 matching bases. CDR1 is LGHDT and CDR2 is YNNKEL in the germline V gene (reference sequence). Trimming stripped 2 bases from V and 8 bases from J, with 21 bases between. The CDR3 contains 16 residues. The CDR3 DNA follows: TGTGCCAGCAGCCAAATCCGCTTGGACAGTAGAGGCGGCTACACCTTC. It specifies CASSQIRLDSRGGYTF.

V gene TRBV10-3 combines with J gene TRBJ1-2, with D perhaps TRBD1 (5 bases). The CDR3 totals 12 residues. Trimming pared 11 bases from V and 6 bases from J, leaving 16 bases between. The germline V gene has CDR1 ENHRY and CDR2 SYGVKD. CDR3 in DNA: TGTGCCCTGGGGGGGGAAGCAAATGGCTACACCTTC. Amino acids: CALGGEANGYTF.

The rearrangement uses TRBV10-3 and TRBJ2-7; no firm D call. The germline V and J ends were trimmed by 4 bases and 4 bases, with 14 bases remaining between them. The CDR3 has 14 amino acids. CDR1 is ENHRY and CDR2 is SYGVKD in the germline V gene. CDR3 nucleotides: TGTGCCATCAGTGCGCTCTCCGCGATTTACGAGCAGTACTTC. Protein sequence: CAISALSAIYEQYF.

This chain uses TRBV6-6 with TRBJ1-6; 8 positions match TRBD1. CDR3 length: 13 residues. Unmatched junction bases numbered 6, after V lost 11 bases and J lost 6 bases. Germline CDR1 reads MNHNY; CDR2 reads SVGAGI (reference sequence). The CDR3 DNA sequence: TGTGCCGGAGGGACAGGTCTTAATTCACCCCTCCACTTT. Protein sequence: CAGGTGLNSPLHF.

A remark on this clone: Other DNA sequences in the same sample also yield this CDR3. The gene calls are TRBV7-3 and TRBJ2-3; TRBD1 aligns across 8 bases. Germline trimming cut 2 bases from V and 2 bases from J; bases unmatched to any gene: 3. Germline-derived CDR1 and CDR2 are SGHTA and FQGTGA. This CDR3 contains 15 residues. CDR3 DNA: TGTGCCAGCAGCTTAGACAGGGGACACACAGATACGCAGTATTTT. It is translated as CASSLDRGHTDTQYF.

J is TRBJ2-2 and V is TRBV25-1; D unclear. The germline V and J ends were trimmed by 1 base and 4 bases, with 7 bases remaining between them. Germline assignment: CDR1 MGHDK and CDR2 SYGVNS. The CDR3 sequence is 14 residues long. CDR3 in DNA: TGTGCCAGCAGTGAATCTTTACTCACCGGGGAGCTGTTTTTT. Translation gives CASSESLLTGELFF.

This chain uses TRBV11-2 with TRBJ2-1; TRBD2 is a possible D gene (6 bases). The germline V gene encodes CDR1 SGHAT and CDR2 FQNNGV. CDR3 length equals 14 residues. Trimming took 2 bases from V and 5 from J, leaving 10 bases between them. CDR3 amino acids: CASSLSSGNNEQFF. CDR3 sequence (DNA): TGTGCCAGCAGCTTAAGTAGCGGAAACAATGAGCAGTTCTTC.

The gene calls are TRBV16 and TRBJ1-3; weak D call: TRBD1 (6 bases). In germline, CDR1 is KGHSY, CDR2 FQNENV. The V and J ends lost 0 bases and 3 bases respectively, with 12 bases between them. This CDR3 spans 16 amino acids. The DNA for the CDR3 is TGTGCCAGCAGCCAATCGCAGGGGACCCATGGAAACACCATATATTTT. Its translation is CASSQSQGTHGNTIYF.

V is TRBV30 and J is TRBJ1-6, with TRBD1 matching 8 bases. Germline loops: CDR1 GTSNPN, CDR2 SVGIG (reference sequence). After removal of 3 bases from V and 5 bases from J, the junction contained 9 bases not matched to a gene. The CDR3 is 16 amino acids. The CDR3: CAWSLPLTGDNSPLHF. The CDR3 DNA sequence: TGTGCCTGGAGCCTTCCTTTGACAGGGGATAATTCACCCCTCCACTTT.

The V and J genes are TRBV30 and TRBJ2-2; the D gene is possibly TRBD2 (5 bases). The V end was cut by 5 bases, the J end by 3 bases, with 13 bases between. The CDR3 consists of 14 residues. CDR1 and CDR2 from the germline V gene are GTSNPN and SVGIG (reference sequence). The CDR3 region is CAWGQRSDTGELFF. The CDR3 DNA sequence: TGTGCCTGGGGGCAGCGGAGCGACACCGGGGAGCTGTTTTTT.

The V call is TRBV29-1, the J call TRBJ2-7; TRBD2 is a possible D gene (5 bases). Per the germline V gene, CDR1 is SQVTM and CDR2 is ANQGSEA. The CDR3 is 13 residues long. Trimming shortened V by 5 bases and J by 7 bases, and 18 bases separated the two germline ends. CDR3: CSVLGLRAAEQYF. CDR3 in DNA: TGCAGCGTTTTAGGATTGAGGGCCGCGGAGCAGTACTTC.